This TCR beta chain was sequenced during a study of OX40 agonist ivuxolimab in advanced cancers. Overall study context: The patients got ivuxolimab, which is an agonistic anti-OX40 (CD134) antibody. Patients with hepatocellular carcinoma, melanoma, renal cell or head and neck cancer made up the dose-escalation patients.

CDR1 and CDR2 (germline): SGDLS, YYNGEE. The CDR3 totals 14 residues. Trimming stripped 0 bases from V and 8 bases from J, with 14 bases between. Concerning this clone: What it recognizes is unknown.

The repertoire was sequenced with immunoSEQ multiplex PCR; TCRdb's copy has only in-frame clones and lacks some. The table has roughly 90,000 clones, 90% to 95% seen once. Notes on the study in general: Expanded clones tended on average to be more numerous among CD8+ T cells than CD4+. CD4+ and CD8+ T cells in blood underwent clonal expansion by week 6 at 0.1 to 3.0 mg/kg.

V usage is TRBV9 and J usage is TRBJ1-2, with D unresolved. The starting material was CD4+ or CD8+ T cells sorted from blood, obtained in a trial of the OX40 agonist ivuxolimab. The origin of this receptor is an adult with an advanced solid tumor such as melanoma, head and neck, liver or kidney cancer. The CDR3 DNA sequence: TGTGCCAGCAGCGTAGGAGGCGGCCCTATAGGCTACACCTTC. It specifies CASSVGGGPIGYTF.